The source of this T cell receptor (beta chain) is a study of T cell responses to AZD1222 COVID-19 vaccine. CDR1 and CDR2 (germline): ENHRY, SYGVKD. With 5 bases clipped from V and 5 bases from J, the junction kept 8 bases outside the gene matches. The length of the CDR3 is 15 residues. Some clones are missing from TCRdb's copy, which holds only in-frame ones; the method was immunoSEQ multiplex PCR. The profile shows almost 65,000 clones, about four fifths of them singletons. The chain recombines TRBV10-3 with TRBJ2-1; 8 bases map to TRBD1. The source was peripheral blood, collected on day 0 of AZD1222 vaccination. The receptor was isolated from an adult in good health. CDR3 in DNA: TGTGCCATCAGTCTGACAGGGGAGGCGAACAATGAGCAGTTCTTC. The encoded protein is CAISLTGEANNEQFF.